This TCR beta chain was recorded in a study of T cells in Graves' hyperthyroidism and ophthalmopathy. General study findings and limits: Most thyroid clonotypes expanded above 0.001 appeared in blood too.

Comments on this clonotype: Its matching antigen is unknown.

RNA transcripts provided the source from which TCR beta CDR3 regions were amplified. Using the HTBI primer set, a first-round RT-PCR was run on the TCR CDR3. TCRdb re-called the multiplex PCR reads with MiXCR, one entry per CDR3 protein. The repertoire includes approximately 600,000 distinct CDR3 sequences, about 20% of them detected once, and 34% sits in the top ten. Germline V gene data show CDR1 as MNHNS and CDR2 as SASEGT. Trimming shortened V by 2 bases and J by 5 bases, and 19 bases separated the two germline ends. The CDR3 extends over 17 amino acids. The chain uses TRBV6-1 and TRBJ1-5, with TRBD1 as a possible D gene (5 bases). The sequencing sample was made of blood. The TCR was taken from a man aged 30 to 39 with Graves' ophthalmopathy. In DNA form, the CDR3 reads TGTGCCAGCAGTGAAATAAGTGGCTGGGGGGACCATCAGCCCCAGCATTTT. This codes for CASSEISGWGDHQPQHF.